Below, 7 T cell receptor beta chains from the same sample are listed, as sequenced in a study of cytomegalovirus exposure and HLA in healthy donors. The primer mix had 60 Vbeta and 13 Jbeta primers. Profiled with immunoSEQ multiplex PCR; TCRdb holds only in-frame clones, not every one. The table records about 190,000 clones, around 80% of them present only once. Sequencing used PBMCs. These receptor sequences come from a woman aged 40 to 50 in good health and CMV-seronegative.

Regarding this clone: This same CDR3 is encoded by further DNA sequences in the sample. The CDR3 reads CASSTTGGLGANVLTF. CDR3 sequence (DNA): TGTGCCAGCAGCACCACAGGGGGGCTGGGGGCCAACGTCCTGACTTTC. The chain is built from TRBV7-3 and TRBJ2-6; 8 bases line up with TRBD1. The CDR3 has 16 amino acids. Germline trimming cut 5 bases from V and 4 bases from J; bases unmatched to any gene: 7. Germline V gene lookup returns CDR1 SGHTA and CDR2 FQGTGA.

The chain is built from TRBV6-5 and TRBJ2-1, with D possibly being TRBD2 (6 bases). This CDR3 region has 15 residues. Trimming took 0 bases from V and 5 from J, leaving 11 bases between them. Per germline, CDR1 MNHEY and CDR2 SVGAGI. The CDR3 region has the DNA TGTGCCAGCAGTTACTCAACTAGCCCCCACAATGAGCAGTTCTTC. It specifies CASSYSTSPHNEQFF.

In nucleotides, the CDR3 is TGTGCCAGCAGCTTCGAGGGAAACAATGAGCAGTTCTTC. This gives the protein CASSFEGNNEQFF. The J gene is TRBJ2-1, the V gene TRBV5-8; TRBD2 is a possible D gene (5 bases). This CDR3 contains 13 residues. V lost 2 bases, J lost 5 bases, and 8 bases lay in between. The germline gives CDR1 SGHTS, CDR2 YDEGEE. Full variable domain (remainder filled in from reference TRBV5-8 and TRBJ2-1): EAGVTQSPTHLIKTRGQQATLRCSPISGHTSVYWYQQALGLGLQFLLWYDEGEERNRGNFPPRFSGRQFPNYSSELNVNALELEDSALYLCASSFEGNNEQFFGPGTRLTVL.

DNA of the CDR3: TGCGCCAGCAGCCAAGATCTAAATGGGGACATAAACTATGGCTACACCTTC. Encoded protein: CASSQDLNGDINYGYTF. The rearrangement joins TRBV4-3 to TRBJ1-2; D might be TRBD1 (6 bases). The CDR3 loop spans 17 amino acids. V lost 0 bases, J lost 2 bases, and 16 bases lay in between. From germline, CDR1 is LGHNA and CDR2 YSLEER.

The rearrangement joins TRBV19 to TRBJ1-1; D may be TRBD1 (5 bases). The length of the CDR3 is 13 residues. V gave up 5 bases and J gave up 6 bases, with 13 bases separating them. Germline V gene data show CDR1 as LNHDA and CDR2 as SQIVND (reference sequence). CDR3 in DNA: TGTGCCAGTAGTTATATGGGGCTCGCTGAAGCTTTCTTT. It yields the protein CASSYMGLAEAFF.

The chain uses TRBV29-1 and TRBJ2-7, with 8 bases identical to TRBD2. Per the germline V gene, CDR1 is SQVTM and CDR2 is ANQGSEA. The V and J ends lost 1 base and 4 bases, in that order; junction bases with no gene match: 6. CDR3 size: 14 residues. CDR3 bases: TGCAGCGTTGAAGTAGGGAGCGGGAGTTACGAGCAGTACTTC. Its protein product is CSVEVGSGSYEQYF.

The rearrangement links TRBV5-1 to TRBJ2-7, with D uncertain. Trimming pared 1 base from V and 7 bases from J, leaving 9 bases between. The CDR3 sequence is 12 residues long. Germline values: CDR1 SGHRS, CDR2 YFSETQ. In DNA, the CDR3 is TGCGCCAGCAGCTTGAGAGGCGAGGAGCAGTACTTC. This codes for CASSLRGEEQYF.